This entry features one TCR beta chain sequence. The data derive from a study of blood T cell repertoires in COVID-19. The wider study: The samples span acute and convalescent COVID-19 from the United States, Italy and Spain. The analysed material was cDNA or gDNA that came from T cells, B-cell-depleted T cells, or PBMCs.

Original analysis: Amplification of reference gene primers was used by the study to estimate nucleated cell counts. Assay used: immunoSEQ multiplex PCR; TCRdb lists only in-frame clones, some missing. Clone size and V and J calls were adopted from that table, with D and trimming inferred from the DNA. This table has some 150,000 clones, approximately 86% appearing once. Trimming removed 5 bases from V and 1 base from J; junction bases left unmatched: 6. The CDR3 is made up of 18 amino acids. Germline assignment: CDR1 SGHVS and CDR2 FNYEAQ. The chain joins TRBV7-6 to TRBJ2-3; 16 nucleotides align to TRBD2. The receptor comes from a woman aged 55-69 years with acute or convalescent COVID-19. Sequenced: peripheral blood. The CDR3 DNA reads as TGTGCCAGCAGCCTAGGGACTAGCGGGGGGGCCGGCACAGATACGCAGTATTTT. Translation: CASSLGTSGGAGTDTQYF.